The rows below give T cell receptor beta chains drawn from one sample of a study of control samples from healthy donors and cancer patients. Sequencing was performed with immunoSEQ multiplex PCR; in TCRdb, only in-frame clones are kept and a portion is missing. The table has approximately 170,000 clones, 85% to 95% seen once. The source material was blood. These receptor sequences come from a woman in her sixties or seventies in good health. Both conserved end residues are part of each CDR3. The D gene is left open where the match is weak. Only some rows state a clone size, as once, few, many or a class for expanded clones.

CDR3 protein,CDR3 DNA,J gene,V gene,clone size,CDR3 length,D gene
CASSLEYEAFF,TGTGCCAGCAGCTTAGAATATGAAGCTTTCTTT,TRBJ1-1,TRBV11-2,.,11,.
CAKSVGTAANYGYTF,TGTGCCAAGTCCGTCGGGACTGCAGCTAACTATGGCTACACCTTC,TRBJ1-2,TRBV6-4,.,15,.
CASSPVTVYGYGYTF,TGTGCCAGCAGCCCGGTGACAGTATATGGCTATGGCTACACCTTC,TRBJ1-2,TRBV7-9,.,15,.
CASSQEPTGTNQPQHF,TGCGCCAGCAGCCAAGAGCCGACAGGGACGAATCAGCCCCAGCATTTT,TRBJ1-5,TRBV4-3,.,16,TRBD1
CASRDPGSPEAFF,TGTGCCAGCAGAGATCCAGGGAGTCCCGAAGCTTTCTTT,TRBJ1-1,TRBV27,.,13,.
CASSQVDRAEAFF,TGTGCCAGCAGCCAAGTCGACAGGGCTGAAGCTTTCTTT,TRBJ1-1,TRBV3-1/TRBV3-2,.,13,TRBD1
CASSLAVVSNTEAFF,TGCGCCAGCAGCCTGGCAGTGGTATCGAACACTGAAGCTTTCTTT,TRBJ1-1,TRBV5-1,.,15,.
CASSVRDRGGHGYTF,TGTGCCAGCAGCGTACGGGACAGGGGAGGGCATGGCTACACCTTC,TRBJ1-2,TRBV7-9,once,15,TRBD1
CASSTTAYGYTF,TGTGCCAGTAGTACGACAGCGTATGGCTACACCTTC,TRBJ1-2,TRBV19,.,12,.
CASSQNQGRGQPQHF,TGTGCCAGCAGCCAAAACCAGGGCCGGGGGCAGCCCCAGCATTTT,TRBJ1-5,TRBV2,.,15,.
CASSPGLVETQYF,TGTGCCAGCTCACCGGGGTTGGTGGAGACCCAGTACTTC,TRBJ2-5,TRBV18,.,13,.
CASSQGQVYEQYF,TGTGCCAGCTCACAGGGACAGGTCTACGAGCAGTACTTC,TRBJ2-7,TRBV18,.,13,TRBD1
CASSFEGASSGYTF,TGCGCCAGCAGCTTCGAGGGGGCGTCTAGTGGCTACACCTTC,TRBJ1-2,TRBV5-1,.,14,TRBD1
CASSYSRQGTFGQPQHF,TGTGCCAGCAGTTACTCGAGACAGGGTACGTTTGGTCAGCCCCAGCATTTT,TRBJ1-5,TRBV6-2/TRBV6-3,.,17,TRBD1
CASRGQGSYGYTF,TGTGCCAGCAGGGGACAGGGAAGTTATGGCTACACCTTC,TRBJ1-2,TRBV2,.,13,TRBD1
CASSDMGGPGETQYF,TGTGCCAGCAGTGATATGGGGGGGCCTGGAGAGACCCAGTACTTC,TRBJ2-5,TRBV25-1,.,15,.
CASSQDRPGIDEKLFF,TGCGCCAGCAGCCAAGATAGACCGGGGATTGATGAAAAACTGTTTTTT,TRBJ1-4,TRBV4-3,.,16,.
CASSLGQGNYNEQFF,TGCGCCAGCAGCCTGGGACAGGGGAACTACAATGAGCAGTTCTTC,TRBJ2-1,TRBV4-3,.,15,TRBD1
CAWMYRGLYEQYF,TGTGCCTGGATGTACAGGGGGCTCTACGAGCAGTACTTC,TRBJ2-7,TRBV30,.,13,TRBD1
CASSQITGGAPYEQYF,TGTGCCAGCAGCCAAATAACCGGGGGTGCTCCCTACGAGCAGTACTTC,TRBJ2-7,TRBV7-6,.,16,.
CASSQGLAGGNSYNEQFF,TGCGCCAGCAGCCAAGGACTAGCGGGGGGGAACTCCTACAATGAGCAGTTCTTC,TRBJ2-1,TRBV4-3,.,18,TRBD2
CASWDRRYTF,TGTGCCAGTTGGGACAGACGCTACACCTTC,TRBJ1-2,TRBV19,.,10,TRBD1
CASSQRTGGGYGYTF,TGCGCCAGCAGCCAACGGACAGGGGGAGGCTATGGCTACACCTTC,TRBJ1-2,TRBV4-3,few,15,TRBD1
CAWRQDTGELFF,TGTGCCTGGAGACAGGACACCGGGGAGCTGTTTTTT,TRBJ2-2,TRBV30,.,12,.
CASSAGSGNTIYF,TGTGCCAGCAGTGCAGGTAGTGGAAACACCATATATTTT,TRBJ1-3,TRBV25-1,.,13,.
CASRRAGQYLGYTF,TGTGCCAGTAGGCGGGCGGGACAGTACCTTGGCTACACCTTC,TRBJ1-2,TRBV19,once,14,TRBD1
CASSDKGKSSRYYGYTF,TGTGCCAGCAGTGATAAGGGTAAGAGCTCGAGATACTATGGCTACACCTTC,TRBJ1-2,TRBV6-1,.,17,.
CASSTGQGVNQPQHF,TGTGCCAGCAGTACAGGACAGGGGGTTAATCAGCCCCAGCATTTT,TRBJ1-5,TRBV27,.,15,TRBD1
CASSLGGQYDEAFF,TGCGCCAGCAGCTTGGGTGGACAGTACGATGAGGCTTTCTTT,TRBJ1-1,TRBV5-1,.,14,.
CASSSRDRGNTIYF,TGTGCCAGCAGCAGCCGGGACAGAGGAAACACCATATATTTT,TRBJ1-3,TRBV5-4,few,14,TRBD1